This TCR beta chain was obtained from a study of cytomegalovirus exposure and HLA in healthy donors. PCR involved 60 Vbeta and 13 Jbeta primers. In the authors' workflow: A follow-up analysis tallied about 80 million unique TCR beta chains, roughly 11 million shared. Generated by immunoSEQ multiplex PCR, the TCRdb table keeps only in-frame clones and is missing some. D and trimming were read from the DNA, whereas the V and J calls and clone size are those reported in that table. Among about 300,000 clones, around 86% were seen once, and the ten largest hold around 3.7%. With respect to this clone: Antigen unknown.

This CDR3 has 16 residues. With 0 bases clipped from V and 0 bases from J, the junction kept 4 bases outside the gene matches. Germline V gene sequence: CDR1 MDHEN, CDR2 SYDVKM. Study-level findings and limits: The likely explanation for a cluster of highly shared sequence variants was sequencing artifact. In an earlier analysis, productive rearrangement rates for most beta V segments clustered near 90% or 30%. As was reported, the HLA-A and HLA-B alleles of most subjects were accurately predicted from TCR beta sequences.

The genes are TRBV28 and TRBJ1-2; 7 bases are a match to TRBD1. Sample: PBMCs. This TCR was recovered from a middle-aged man in good health and CMV-seropositive. The CDR3 nucleotides are TGTGCCAGCAGTTTATGGGGGGACAGACCTAACTATGGCTACACCTTC. Translation gives CASSLWGDRPNYGYTF.